This TCR beta chain derives from a study of T-cell reconstitution after alpha-beta-depleted transplantation in children. Unique molecular identifiers were used in preparing the TCRbeta library. TCRdb re-analysed the PCR reads in MiXCR, keeping a single row per CDR3 protein. The data hold 700,000 or so distinct CDR3 sequences, with around 13% observed a single time. Broader study findings: The high TCRbeta diversity at day 60 in some patients came from surviving recipient T cells and thymic progenitors. The origin of alpha-beta T cells about two months after transplant was reportedly several hundred expanded graft clones. Most T-cell counts and diversity one year after the transplant came from T cells that were newly produced.

Turning to this clonotype: Its antigen is not known.

Deletions cut 6 bases from V and 4 bases from J, with 18 bases between. The CDR3 runs to 16 residues. Germline V lookup: CDR1 ENHRY, CDR2 SYGVKD. The starting material was PBMCs, obtained before TCRalphabeta/CD19-depleted stem cell transplant. V usage is TRBV10-3 and J usage is TRBJ2-2; D perhaps matches TRBD2 (6 bases). The receptor was isolated from a girl aged 2 to 9 with congenital amegakaryocytic thrombocytopenia, due to receive a stem cell transplant. This chain's CDR3 is CAIRPDGEAFTGELFF. The CDR3 coding sequence is TGTGCCATCAGACCTGACGGGGAGGCCTTCACCGGGGAGCTGTTTTTT.